The 15 T cell receptor beta chains in this list originate from one sample, sequenced in a study of blood T cell repertoires in COVID-19. Generated by immunoSEQ multiplex PCR, the TCRdb table keeps only in-frame clones and is missing some. Of roughly 310,000 clones detected, 85% to 90% appear once; the ten largest clones hold 2.5% to 3.5%. Sequencing input: peripheral blood. The receptors shown here come from a young woman with COVID-19, enrolled during active disease.

J is TRBJ2-3 and V is TRBV21-1; the table gives TRBD2 as D, unverified against the DNA. TRBV21-1 is termed a pseudogene. The CDR3 is 19 residues long. This chain's CDR3 is CASSKWGREGTSGRDTQYF. CDR3 bases: TGTGCCAGCAGCAAATGGGGCAGGGAGGGCACTAGCGGGAGGGATACGCAGTATTTT.

The chain employs TRBV5-6 and TRBJ1-1, with 7 positions matching TRBD1. In germline, CDR1 is SGHDT, CDR2 YYEEEE. The CDR3 length is 14 residues. V lost 4 bases, J lost 4 bases, and 7 bases stayed unmatched. CDR3 amino acids: CASSKTGAGTEAFF. The CDR3 DNA is TGTGCCAGCAGCAAAACAGGGGCGGGCACTGAAGCTTTCTTT.

The V and J genes are TRBV10-3 and TRBJ1-5; 8 bases line up with TRBD1. Germline loops: CDR1 ENHRY, CDR2 SYGVKD. The length of the CDR3 is 14 residues. The ends lost 4 bases at V and 1 base at J; junction bases unmatched: 0. This CDR3 is CAISGDRSNQPQHF. CDR3 nucleotides: TGTGCCATCAGTGGGGACAGGAGCAATCAGCCCCAGCATTTT.

The rearrangement links TRBV6-5 to TRBJ2-2, with 8 bases matching TRBD2. Trimming cost V 0 bases and J 7 bases; bases outside gene matches: 7. The CDR3 extends over 16 amino acids. Germline V gene data show CDR1 as MNHEY and CDR2 as SVGAGI. The CDR3: CASSYSAPGGGGELFF. The CDR3 bases are TGTGCCAGCAGTTACTCTGCTCCGGGAGGGGGCGGGGAGCTGTTTTTT.

The chain's CDR3 is CASSLRGQVNTEAFF. The CDR3 region has the DNA TGTGCCAGCAGCTTACGGGGACAGGTGAACACTGAAGCTTTCTTT. The rearrangement joins TRBV7-8 to TRBJ1-1, with 8 bases identical to TRBD1. V was clipped by 2 bases and J by 0 bases; unmatched bases: 2. The CDR3 runs to 15 residues. Looked up from germline, CDR1 is SGHVS and CDR2 is FQNEAQ.

CDR3 amino acids: CASSNRVEQYF. The CDR3 DNA is TGTGCCAGCAGCAACAGGGTCGAGCAGTACTTC. This chain joins TRBV6-2 or TRBV6-3 and TRBJ2-7; a weak D match, TRBD1 (6 bases). Trimming stripped 6 bases from V and 6 bases from J, with 9 bases between. The CDR3 is made up of 11 amino acids. Germline CDR1 reads MNHEY; CDR2 reads SVGEGT.

The V call is TRBV6-5, the J call TRBJ1-2; no clear D. Germline V gives CDR1 MNHEY, CDR2 SVGAGI. The CDR3 contains 14 residues. V lost 5 bases to trimming and J lost 1 base, with 11 bases between them. CDR3 DNA: TGTGCCAGCAGTATCGACCTAGATAACTATGGCTACACCTTC. This sequence encodes CASSIDLDNYGYTF.

The CDR3 sequence is CAISESAGALNTGELFF. The CDR3 DNA reads as TGTGCCATCAGTGAGTCGGCAGGGGCCCTCAACACCGGGGAGCTGTTTTTT. The rearrangement joins TRBV10-3 to TRBJ2-2; TRBD1 is a possible D gene (6 bases). This CDR3 has 17 amino acids. Per germline, CDR1 ENHRY and CDR2 SYGVKD. Between the trimmed V and J ends, which lost 0 bases and 2 bases, there was a span of 13 bases.

This CDR3 is CASTGGFSNQPQHF. Here the CDR3 DNA reads TGTGCCAGCACAGGGGGCTTTAGCAATCAGCCCCAGCATTTT. The V gene is TRBV2, the J gene TRBJ1-5; 8 bases match TRBD1. Germline V CDR1 and CDR2: SNHLY, FYNNEI. CDR3 length: 14 amino acids. V shed 7 bases, J shed 0 bases, and the junction held 2 bases outside the gene matches.

This clone was observed a single time. This chain connects TRBV10-2 to TRBJ2-3; possibly TRBD2 for D (6 bases). Germline loops: CDR1 WSHSY, CDR2 SAAADI. The CDR3 is 16 residues long. V lost 4 bases to trimming and J lost 0 bases, with 14 bases between them. The CDR3 region has the DNA TGCGCCAGCAGTGGTCGGGGACTGGCTAGCACAGATACGCAGTATTTT. Its protein product is CASSGRGLASTDTQYF.

This clone was seen only once. V is TRBV30 and J is TRBJ2-3; D might be TRBD1 (5 bases). This CDR3 is built from 12 residues. Germline V gene sequence: CDR1 GTSNPN, CDR2 SVGIG (reference sequence). Trimming shortened V by 2 bases and J by 3 bases, and 6 bases separated the two germline ends. The CDR3 is CAWSQGTDTQYF. CDR3 DNA sequence: TGTGCCTGGAGTCAGGGTACAGATACGCAGTATTTT.

V gene TRBV24-1 combines with J gene TRBJ1-1; D remains ambiguous. This CDR3 region has 14 residues. Germline values: CDR1 KGHDR, CDR2 SFDVKD. V was pared by 3 bases and J by 1 base, with 8 bases between. CDR3 sequence reads: CATSDRGKNTEAFF. Here the CDR3 DNA reads TGTGCCACCAGTGATAGAGGAAAGAACACTGAAGCTTTCTTT.

V is TRBV24-1 and J is TRBJ1-5; 11 positions agree with TRBD1. The CDR3 contains 14 residues. Trimming at V came to 9 bases and at J to 5 bases, leaving 5 bases not matched to a gene. Looked up from germline, CDR1 is KGHDR and CDR2 is SFDVKD. The CDR3 DNA reads TGTGCCACCGGGCCGGGACAGGGGGATCAGCCCCAGCATTTT. Protein sequence: CATGPGQGDQPQHF.

V is TRBV6-6 and J is TRBJ2-3; 12 positions match TRBD2. The CDR3 is 20 residues long. V dropped 6 bases and J dropped 5; count of bases not matched to a gene: 21. Germline CDR1 MNHNY, CDR2 SVGAGI (reference sequence). The CDR3 region is CASSQAGGETSGSPLDTQYF. The CDR3 DNA is TGTGCCAGCAGCCAAGCCGGGGGCGAGACTAGCGGGAGTCCTCTAGATACGCAGTATTTT.

This rearrangement joins TRBV3-1 (or the pseudogene TRBV3-2) to TRBJ2-7; 12 bases agree with TRBD2. This CDR3 is 16 amino acids long. CDR1 is LGHDT and CDR2 is YNNKEL in the germline V gene (reference sequence). With 3 bases clipped from V and 2 bases from J, the junction kept 5 bases outside the gene matches. The CDR3 bases are TGTGCCAGCAGCCAGGGACTAGCGGGCAATGCCTACGAGCAGTACTTC. Residues: CASSQGLAGNAYEQYF.